This T cell receptor (beta chain) is from a study of OX40 agonist ivuxolimab in advanced cancers. On the study more broadly: Across the patients, intravenous ivuxolimab was delivered every 2 weeks at 0.01 to 10 mg/kg. Study results and caveats: Expanded peripheral T cell antigen specificity was not determined. Low normalized T-cell clonal expansion also characterized some of the nonresponders.

Germline CDR1 LGHNA, CDR2 YNFKEQ. This CDR3 spans 13 amino acids. V dropped 0 bases and J dropped 1 base, with 1 base sitting between them. Sequenced by immunoSEQ multiplex PCR; TCRdb stores in-frame clones only, minus some. The sample lists about 100,000 clones; approximately 91% were seen once. With regard to this clone: What it recognizes is unknown.

This sample comprised CD4+ or CD8+ T cells sorted from blood, obtained in a trial of the OX40 agonist ivuxolimab. The sequence was collected from an adult with an advanced solid tumor such as melanoma, head and neck, liver or kidney cancer. The chain is built from TRBV4-2 and TRBJ1-3, with D hard to call. The CDR3 region has the DNA TGTGCCAGCAGCCAAGAGTCTGGAAACACCATATATTTT. It specifies CASSQESGNTIYF.